This TCR beta chain emerged from a study of regulatory T cells in long-lasting Graves disease. With V trimmed by 1 base and J by 6 bases, 7 bases remained unmatched. Germline-derived CDR1 and CDR2 are SEHNR and FQNEAQ (reference sequence). This CDR3 has 15 residues. Building of the TCR beta libraries involved iRepertoire HTBI primers and Arm-PCR of CDR3 regions. Each CDR3 protein gets one entry after TCRdb re-called the multiplex PCR reads with MiXCR. Seen here are roughly 500,000 distinct CDR3 sequences, under 25% observed once, and the top ten hold under 15%. Noted time point: persistent/refractory GD, antithyroid drugs over 5 years with positive TRAb. From RNA extracted from PBMCs, the TCR library was made.

The material was peripheral blood mononuclear cells (PBMCs), obtained when the disease was refractory, from a patient treated with antithyroid drugs. This rearrangement joins TRBV7-9 to TRBJ2-5, with 8 positions matching TRBD2. This sequence originates from a female donor with Graves disease. CDR3 nucleotide sequence: TGTGCCAGCAGCTTAGTTTACGGGAGGGACAAGACCCAGTACTTC. This sequence encodes CASSLVYGRDKTQYF.